This T cell receptor beta chain was recorded in a study of T cell responses to AZD1222 COVID-19 vaccine (dated by TCRdb to the early 2020s). General notes on the study: AZD1222 recipients given second doses at about 4 weeks or at about 12 weeks were pooled, since spike-specific TCR depth and breadth were not found to differ between the two schedules. A total of 230 to 250 trial participants underwent TCR sequencing, of whom 207 received two doses of AZD1222 and some 25 received two doses of the MenACWY control vaccine. Trial participants were enrolled by age into subgroups of 18-55, 56-69 and 70-plus years, and about 150, 27 and 61 TCR-sequenced participants, respectively, were included in these subgroups.

The CDR3 regions of human TCRbeta chains were analyzed by immunosequencing. In the original analysis: TCRs in the repertoires were compared against a reference library of SARS-CoV-2-specific TCRs that had been generated with the MIRA antigen-specificity platform. Breadth was defined as the fraction of unique TCRs that were SARS-CoV-2-associated. Depth was defined as the fraction of total T cells that were SARS-CoV-2-associated. Using the MIRA data, every spike-specific TCR was mapped to the spike region that the TCR reacted to and assigned to either a CD4 or a CD8 class. Log10-transformed breadth and depth values were compared by one-way ANOVA with Sidak's multiple comparisons tests. Sourced from immuneACCESS, this table was stored by TCRdb with only in-frame sequences that have V and J called. A share of the clones is absent; for the studies checked, an unresolved V gene accounts for under half, and the remainder has no known explanation. The V and J calls and clone size were taken over from that table, and D and trimming were inferred from the DNA. This sample is represented by 130,000 to 150,000 clones; 75% to 95% of them were singletons. The ten largest clones take up around 2.8% of the sample.

Per the publication, the time point label means: baseline before first vaccination. Samples from vaccinated people were obtained from the UK trials COV001 and COV002, which included a single-blind randomized controlled phase 2/3 trial of AZD1222 (ChAdOx1 nCoV-19) in healthy adults. For TCRbeta chain sequencing, PBMC samples from trial participants were taken at day 0 and at day 28 after the second dose. CDR1 SNHLY and CDR2 FYNNEI are derived from the germline V gene. V loses 6 bases of germline sequence and J loses 4 bases, and the interval between the two ends is 18 bases. Its CDR3 holds 15 amino acids, cysteine through phenylalanine. The kept DNA is CDR3 alone, 45 bases in frame from the first base. About this clone: The antigen it binds to is not known. The input lacks base qualities; no much larger clone sits a single base away.

The research as a whole found: In the small 56-69-year group, the increase in depth fell short of significance, most likely because of low power. Because no day 14 peak-response samples were available, repertoires were characterized only after the peak T cell response. Conclusions about previously exposed vaccinees are limited, since just 5 to 7 AZD1222 recipients were seropositive for SARS-CoV-2 at baseline. A significant rise in spike-specific TCR breadth and depth was observed after two AZD1222 doses relative to day 0 and relative to MenACWY recipients. Nearly half of unique spike-specific TCRs reportedly recognized epitopes outside regions mutated in the B.1.351 and B.1.1.7 variants. The vaccine-associated CD4 TCRs covered the entire spike protein, and the dominant responses fell in regions 160-218 and 743-854. Participants were mostly white British, with more females than males. The authors suggested clonal diversity may have been underestimated.

The sequence was collected from an adult in good health. This specimen consisted of peripheral blood, obtained on day 0 of AZD1222 vaccination. The sequence links TRBV2 to TRBJ1-2; TRBD1 could be the D gene, as 6 bases match. DNA sequence: TGTGCCAGCAGATTAACCTGGACAGATACCTATGGCTACACCTTC. This is translated as CASRLTWTDTYGYTF.